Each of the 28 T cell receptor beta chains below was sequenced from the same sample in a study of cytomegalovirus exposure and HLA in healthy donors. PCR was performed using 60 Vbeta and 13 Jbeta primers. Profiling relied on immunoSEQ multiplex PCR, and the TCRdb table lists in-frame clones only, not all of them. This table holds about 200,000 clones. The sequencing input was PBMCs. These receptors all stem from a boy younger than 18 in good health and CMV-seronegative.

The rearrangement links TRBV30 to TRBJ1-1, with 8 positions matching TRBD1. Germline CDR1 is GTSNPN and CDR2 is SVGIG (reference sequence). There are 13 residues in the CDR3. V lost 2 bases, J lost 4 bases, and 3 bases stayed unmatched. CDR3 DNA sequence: TGTGCCTGGAGTCCCGACAGGGGCACTGAAGCTTTCTTT. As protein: CAWSPDRGTEAFF.

The CDR3 nucleotides read TGTGCCAGTAGTCCCGGCACAGGGAAGGTACAGTACTTC. It encodes CASSPGTGKVQYF. This chain links TRBV19 with TRBJ2-7, with a tentative D call TRBD1 (6 bases). The germline CDR1 and CDR2 sequences are LNHDA and SQIVND (reference sequence). The V and J ends lost 5 bases and 10 bases respectively, with 18 bases between them. This CDR3 has 13 amino acids.

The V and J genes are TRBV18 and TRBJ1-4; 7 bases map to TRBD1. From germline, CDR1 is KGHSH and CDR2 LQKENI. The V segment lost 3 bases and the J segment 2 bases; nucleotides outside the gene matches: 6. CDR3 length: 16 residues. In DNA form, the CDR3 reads TGTGCCAGCTCACCCCAGGGGGGCGGTACTAATGAAAAACTGTTTTTT. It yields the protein CASSPQGGGTNEKLFF.

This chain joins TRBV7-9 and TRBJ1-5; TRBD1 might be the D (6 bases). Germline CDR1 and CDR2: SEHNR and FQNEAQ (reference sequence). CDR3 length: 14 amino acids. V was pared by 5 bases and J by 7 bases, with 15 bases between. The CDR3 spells CASSPQGPGQPQHF. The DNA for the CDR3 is TGTGCCAGCAGCCCACAGGGACCGGGCCAGCCCCAGCATTTT.

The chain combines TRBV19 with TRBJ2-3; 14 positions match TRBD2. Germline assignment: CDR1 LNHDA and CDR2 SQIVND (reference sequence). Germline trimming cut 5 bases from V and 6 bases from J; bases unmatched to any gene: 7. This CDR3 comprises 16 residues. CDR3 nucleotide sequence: TGTGCCAGTAGTCTGACTAGCGGGGGGGCACCCGATACGCAGTATTTT. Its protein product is CASSLTSGGAPDTQYF.

In DNA, the CDR3 is TGTGCCAGCAGCCGGGCTCGCGGGGGGAGCTCCTACAATGAGCAGTTCTTC. Translated, it gives CASSRARGGSSYNEQFF. V gene TRBV5-4 combines with J gene TRBJ2-1, with 8 bases matching TRBD2. The germline V gene has CDR1 SGHNT and CDR2 YYREEE (reference sequence). Trimming took 4 bases from V and 0 from J; bases not matched to a gene: 9. The length of the CDR3 is 17 residues.

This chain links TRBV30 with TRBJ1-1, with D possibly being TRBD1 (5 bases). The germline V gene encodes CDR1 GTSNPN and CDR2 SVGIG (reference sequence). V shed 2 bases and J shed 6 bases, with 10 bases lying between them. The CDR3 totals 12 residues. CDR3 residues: CAWSIGAAEAFF. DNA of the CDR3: TGTGCCTGGAGTATTGGGGCGGCTGAAGCTTTCTTT.

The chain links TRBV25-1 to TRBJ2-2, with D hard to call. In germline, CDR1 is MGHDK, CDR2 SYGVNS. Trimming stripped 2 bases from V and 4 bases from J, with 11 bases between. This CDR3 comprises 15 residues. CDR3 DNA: TGTGCCAGCAGTGAACTAGAAGTAGGCACCGGGGAGCTGTTTTTT. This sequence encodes CASSELEVGTGELFF.

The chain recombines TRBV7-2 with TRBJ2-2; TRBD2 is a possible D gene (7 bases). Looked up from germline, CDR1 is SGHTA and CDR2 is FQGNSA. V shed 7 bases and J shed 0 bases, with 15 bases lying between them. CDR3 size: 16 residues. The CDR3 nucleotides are TGTGCCAGCACTTCGCAGGGGAGGGCGAACACCGGGGAGCTGTTTTTT. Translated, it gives CASTSQGRANTGELFF.

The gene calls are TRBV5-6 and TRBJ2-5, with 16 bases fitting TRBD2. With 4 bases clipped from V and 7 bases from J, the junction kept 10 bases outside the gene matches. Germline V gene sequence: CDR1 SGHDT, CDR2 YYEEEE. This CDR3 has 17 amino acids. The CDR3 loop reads CASSGGLAGGSFGTQYF. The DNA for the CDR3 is TGTGCCAGCAGCGGGGGACTAGCGGGGGGGAGTTTCGGGACCCAGTACTTC.

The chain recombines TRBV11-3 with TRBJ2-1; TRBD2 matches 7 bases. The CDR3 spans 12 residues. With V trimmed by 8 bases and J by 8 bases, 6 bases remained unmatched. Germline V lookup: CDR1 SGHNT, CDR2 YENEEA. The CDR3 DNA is TGTGCCAGCGGGGGGGGAGGGGATGAGCAGTTCTTC. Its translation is CASGGGGDEQFF.

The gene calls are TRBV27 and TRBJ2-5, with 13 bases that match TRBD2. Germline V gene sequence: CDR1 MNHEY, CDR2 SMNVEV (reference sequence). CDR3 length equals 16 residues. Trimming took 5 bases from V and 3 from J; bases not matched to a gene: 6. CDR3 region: CASSPRLAGGKETQYF. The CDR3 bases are TGTGCCAGCAGTCCCCGACTAGCGGGGGGCAAAGAGACCCAGTACTTC.

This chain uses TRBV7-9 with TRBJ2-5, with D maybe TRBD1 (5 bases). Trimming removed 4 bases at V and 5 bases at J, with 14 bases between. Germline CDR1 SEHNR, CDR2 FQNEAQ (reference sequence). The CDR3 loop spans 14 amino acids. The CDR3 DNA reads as TGTGCCAGCAGCTCTCAGGGAATCCGTGAGACCCAGTACTTC. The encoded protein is CASSSQGIRETQYF.

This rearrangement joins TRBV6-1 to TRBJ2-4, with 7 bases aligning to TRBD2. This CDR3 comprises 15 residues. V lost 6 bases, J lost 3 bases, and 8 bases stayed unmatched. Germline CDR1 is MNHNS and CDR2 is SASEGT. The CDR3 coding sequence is TGTGCCAGCAGAGATGGGTCGGGGGGCAAAAACATTCAGTACTTC. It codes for CASRDGSGGKNIQYF.

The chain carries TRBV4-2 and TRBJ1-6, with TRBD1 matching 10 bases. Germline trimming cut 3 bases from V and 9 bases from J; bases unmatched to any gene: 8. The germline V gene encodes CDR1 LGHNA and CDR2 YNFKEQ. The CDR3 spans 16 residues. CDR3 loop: CASSHPLTGGGSPLHF. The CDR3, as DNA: TGTGCCAGCAGCCATCCACTGACAGGGGGCGGTTCACCCCTCCACTTT.

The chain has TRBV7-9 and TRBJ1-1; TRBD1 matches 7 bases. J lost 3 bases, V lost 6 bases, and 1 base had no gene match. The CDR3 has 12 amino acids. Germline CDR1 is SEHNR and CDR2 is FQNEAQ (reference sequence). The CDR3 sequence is CASRGQDTEAFF. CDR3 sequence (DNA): TGTGCCAGCAGAGGACAGGACACTGAAGCTTTCTTT.

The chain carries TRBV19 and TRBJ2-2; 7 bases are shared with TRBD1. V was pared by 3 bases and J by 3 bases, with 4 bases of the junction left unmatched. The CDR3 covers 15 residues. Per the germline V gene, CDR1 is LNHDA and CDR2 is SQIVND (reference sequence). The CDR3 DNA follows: TGTGCCAGTAGTATCGAACAGGGGTACACCGGGGAGCTGTTTTTT. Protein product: CASSIEQGYTGELFF.

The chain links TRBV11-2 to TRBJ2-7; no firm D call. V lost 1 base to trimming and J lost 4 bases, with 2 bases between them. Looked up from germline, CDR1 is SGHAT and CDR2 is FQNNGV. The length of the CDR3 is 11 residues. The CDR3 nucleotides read TGTGCCAGCAGCTTAGCTTACGAGCAGTACTTC. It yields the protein CASSLAYEQYF.

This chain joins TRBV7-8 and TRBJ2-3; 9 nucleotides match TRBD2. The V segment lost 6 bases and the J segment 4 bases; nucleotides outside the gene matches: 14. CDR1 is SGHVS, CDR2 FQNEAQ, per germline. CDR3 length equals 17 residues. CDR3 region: CASRPPAGAGGSDTQYF. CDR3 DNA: TGTGCCAGCAGGCCTCCCGCGGGGGCGGGGGGGTCAGATACGCAGTATTTT. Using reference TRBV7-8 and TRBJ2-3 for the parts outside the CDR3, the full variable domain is GAGVSQSPRYKVAKRGQDVALRCDPISGHVSLFWYQQALGQGPEFLTYFQNEAQLDKSGLPSDRFFAERPEGSVSTLKIQRTQQEDSAVYLCASRPPAGAGGSDTQYFGPGTRLTVL.

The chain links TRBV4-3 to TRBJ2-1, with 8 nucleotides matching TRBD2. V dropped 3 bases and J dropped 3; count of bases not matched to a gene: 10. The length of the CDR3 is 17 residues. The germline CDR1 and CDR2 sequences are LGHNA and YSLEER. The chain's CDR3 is CASSHAGGGTFYNEQFF. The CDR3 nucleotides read TGCGCCAGCAGCCATGCGGGCGGGGGGACCTTCTACAATGAGCAGTTCTTC.

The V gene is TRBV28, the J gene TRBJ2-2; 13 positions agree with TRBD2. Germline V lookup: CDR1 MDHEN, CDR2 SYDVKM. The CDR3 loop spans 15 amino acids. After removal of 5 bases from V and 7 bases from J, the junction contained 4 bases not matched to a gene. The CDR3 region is CASSRLAGGLGELFF. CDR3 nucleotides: TGTGCCAGCAGTCGACTAGCGGGGGGACTCGGGGAGCTGTTTTTT.

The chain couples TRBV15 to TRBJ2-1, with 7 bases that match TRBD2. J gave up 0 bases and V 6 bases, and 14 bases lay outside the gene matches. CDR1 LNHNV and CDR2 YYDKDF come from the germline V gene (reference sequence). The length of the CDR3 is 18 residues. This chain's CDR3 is CATRPGLLKSNSYNEQFF. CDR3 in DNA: TGTGCCACCAGACCGGGACTACTGAAAAGTAACTCCTACAATGAGCAGTTCTTC.

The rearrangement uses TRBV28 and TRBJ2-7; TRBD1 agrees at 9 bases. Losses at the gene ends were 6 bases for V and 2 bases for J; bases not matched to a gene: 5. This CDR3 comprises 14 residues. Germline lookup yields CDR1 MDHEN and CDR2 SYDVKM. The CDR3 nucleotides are TGTGCCAGCAGCCACAGGGGGCCTACCTACGAGCAGTACTTC. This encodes CASSHRGPTYEQYF.

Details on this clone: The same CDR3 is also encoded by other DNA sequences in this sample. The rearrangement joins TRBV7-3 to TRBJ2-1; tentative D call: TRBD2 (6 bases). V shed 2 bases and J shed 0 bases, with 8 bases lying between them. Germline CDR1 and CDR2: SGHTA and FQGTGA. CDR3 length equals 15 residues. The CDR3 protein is CASSLAGSSYNEQFF. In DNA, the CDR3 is TGTGCCAGCAGCTTAGCGGGGAGCTCCTACAATGAGCAGTTCTTC.

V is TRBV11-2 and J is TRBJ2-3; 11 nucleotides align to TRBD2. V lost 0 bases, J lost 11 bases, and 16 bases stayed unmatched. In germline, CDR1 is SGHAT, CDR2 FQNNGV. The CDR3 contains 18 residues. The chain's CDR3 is CASSLDPPSGGYSREQYF. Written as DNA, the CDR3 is TGTGCCAGCAGCTTAGACCCTCCTAGCGGGGGGTATAGCCGGGAGCAGTATTTT. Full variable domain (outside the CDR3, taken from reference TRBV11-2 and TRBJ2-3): EAGVAQSPRYKIIEKRQSVAFWCNPISGHATLYWYQQILGQGPKLLIQFQNNGVVDDSQLPKDRFSAERLKGVDSTLKIQPAKLEDSAVYLCASSLDPPSGGYSREQYFGPGTRLTVL.

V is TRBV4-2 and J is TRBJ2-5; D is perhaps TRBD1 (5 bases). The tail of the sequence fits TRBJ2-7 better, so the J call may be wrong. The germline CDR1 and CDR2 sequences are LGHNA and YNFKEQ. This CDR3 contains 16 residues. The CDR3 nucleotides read TGTGCCAGCAGCCCCCAGGGAAACAATGAAGTCTACGAGCAGTACTTC. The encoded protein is CASSPQGNNEVYEQYF.

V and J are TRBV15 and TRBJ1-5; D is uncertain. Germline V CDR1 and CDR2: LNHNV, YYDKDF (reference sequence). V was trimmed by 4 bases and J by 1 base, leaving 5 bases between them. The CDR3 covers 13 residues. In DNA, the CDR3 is TGTGCCACCAGCACCCAAAGCAATCAGCCCCAGCATTTT. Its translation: CATSTQSNQPQHF.

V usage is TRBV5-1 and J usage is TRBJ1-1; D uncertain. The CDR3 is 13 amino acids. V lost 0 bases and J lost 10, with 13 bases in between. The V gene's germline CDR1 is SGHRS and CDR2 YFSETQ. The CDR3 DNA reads TGCGCCAGCAGCTTGGTAGGAATGTCGGGAGCTTTCTTT. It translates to CASSLVGMSGAFF.